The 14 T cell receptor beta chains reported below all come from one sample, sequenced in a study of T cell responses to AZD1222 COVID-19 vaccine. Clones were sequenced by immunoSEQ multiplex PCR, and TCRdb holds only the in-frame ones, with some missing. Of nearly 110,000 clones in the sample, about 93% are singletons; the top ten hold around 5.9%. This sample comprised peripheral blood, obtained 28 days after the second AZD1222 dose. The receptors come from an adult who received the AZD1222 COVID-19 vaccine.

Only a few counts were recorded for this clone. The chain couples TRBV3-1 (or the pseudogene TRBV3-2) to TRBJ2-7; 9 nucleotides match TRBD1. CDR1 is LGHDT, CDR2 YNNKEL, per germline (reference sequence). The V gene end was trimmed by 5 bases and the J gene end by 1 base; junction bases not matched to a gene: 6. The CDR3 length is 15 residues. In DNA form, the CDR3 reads TGTGCCAGCAGCACCACCGGGACAGGGTCCTACGAGCAGTACTTC. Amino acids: CASSTTGTGSYEQYF.

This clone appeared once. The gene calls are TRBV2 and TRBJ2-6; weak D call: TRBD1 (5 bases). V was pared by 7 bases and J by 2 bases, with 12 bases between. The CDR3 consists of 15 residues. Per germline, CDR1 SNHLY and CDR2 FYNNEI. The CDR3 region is CASKSREAGANVLTF. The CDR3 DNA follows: TGTGCCAGCAAGAGCAGGGAAGCTGGGGCCAACGTCCTGACTTTC. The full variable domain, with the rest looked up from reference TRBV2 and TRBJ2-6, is EPEVTQTPSHQVTQMGQEVILRCVPISNHLYFYWYRQILGQKVEFLVSFYNNEISEKSEIFDDQFSVERPDGSNFTLKIRSTKLEDSAMYFCASKSREAGANVLTFGAGSRLTVL.

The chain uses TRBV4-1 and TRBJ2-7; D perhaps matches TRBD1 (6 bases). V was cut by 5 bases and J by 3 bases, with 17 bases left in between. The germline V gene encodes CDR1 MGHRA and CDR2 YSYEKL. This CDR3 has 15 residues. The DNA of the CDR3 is TGCGCCAGCAGCACGACTCAGGGGTCAGGCTACGAGCAGTACTTC. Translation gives CASSTTQGSGYEQYF.

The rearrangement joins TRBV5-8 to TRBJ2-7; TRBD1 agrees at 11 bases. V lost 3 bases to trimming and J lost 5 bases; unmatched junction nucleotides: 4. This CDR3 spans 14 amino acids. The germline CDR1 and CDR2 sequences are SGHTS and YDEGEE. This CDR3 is CASSSDRGLNEQYF. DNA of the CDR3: TGTGCCAGCAGCTCGGACAGGGGGCTAAACGAGCAGTACTTC.

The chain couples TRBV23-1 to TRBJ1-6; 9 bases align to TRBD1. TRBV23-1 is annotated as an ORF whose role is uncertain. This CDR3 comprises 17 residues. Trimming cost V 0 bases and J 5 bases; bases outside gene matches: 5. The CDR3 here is CASSQSRTGVDNSPLHF. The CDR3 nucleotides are TGCGCCAGCAGTCAATCCAGGACAGGGGTAGATAATTCACCCCTCCACTTT.

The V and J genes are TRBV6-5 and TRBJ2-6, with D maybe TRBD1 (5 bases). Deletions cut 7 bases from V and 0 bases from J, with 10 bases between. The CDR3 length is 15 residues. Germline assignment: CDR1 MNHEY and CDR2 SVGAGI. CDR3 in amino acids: CASTPGSSGANVLTF. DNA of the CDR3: TGTGCCAGCACCCCAGGGTCCTCTGGGGCCAACGTCCTGACTTTC.

CDR3 DNA: TGTGCCAGCAGCCTCCTAGCGGGGGGACACCAAGAGACCCAGTACTTC. Translated: CASSLLAGGHQETQYF. This chain links TRBV28 with TRBJ2-5, with TRBD2 matching 11 bases. The CDR3 consists of 16 residues. Germline V gives CDR1 MDHEN, CDR2 SYDVKM. Germline trimming cut 6 bases from V and 0 bases from J; bases unmatched to any gene: 6.

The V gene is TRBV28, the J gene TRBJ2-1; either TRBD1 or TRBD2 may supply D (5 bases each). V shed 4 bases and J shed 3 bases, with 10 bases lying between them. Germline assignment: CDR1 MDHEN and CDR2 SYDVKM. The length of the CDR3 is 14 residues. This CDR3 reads CASSWRGDYNEQFF. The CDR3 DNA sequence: TGTGCCAGCAGTTGGCGAGGGGACTACAATGAGCAGTTCTTC.

CDR3 in DNA: TGTGCCTGGGAGACAGGGACAGTTCACGAGCAGTACTTC. Amino acids: CAWETGTVHEQYF. This sequence joins TRBV30 and TRBJ2-7; TRBD1 matches at 7 bases. The CDR3 runs 13 residues. The V gene end was trimmed by 5 bases and the J gene end by 5 bases; junction bases not matched to a gene: 9. Germline lookup yields CDR1 GTSNPN and CDR2 SVGIG (reference sequence).

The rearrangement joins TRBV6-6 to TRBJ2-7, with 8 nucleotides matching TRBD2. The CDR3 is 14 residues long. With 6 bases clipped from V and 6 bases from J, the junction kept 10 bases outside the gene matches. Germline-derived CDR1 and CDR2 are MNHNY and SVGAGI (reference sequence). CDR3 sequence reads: CASSRPGTSSEQYF. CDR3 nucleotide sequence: TGTGCCAGCAGCCGTCCCGGGACTAGTTCCGAGCAGTACTTC.

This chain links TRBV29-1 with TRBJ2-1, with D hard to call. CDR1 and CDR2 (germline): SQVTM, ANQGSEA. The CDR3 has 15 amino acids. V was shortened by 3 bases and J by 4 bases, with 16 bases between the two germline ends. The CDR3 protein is CSVDSSGLSYNEQFF. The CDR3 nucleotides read TGCAGCGTTGACTCATCAGGATTATCTTACAATGAGCAGTTCTTC.

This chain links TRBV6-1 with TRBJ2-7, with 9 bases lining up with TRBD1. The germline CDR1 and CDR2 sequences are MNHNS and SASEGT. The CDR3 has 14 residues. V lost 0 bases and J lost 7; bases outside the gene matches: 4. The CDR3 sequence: CASSEAGTGREQYF. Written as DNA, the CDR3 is TGTGCCAGCAGTGAAGCGGGGACAGGGAGGGAGCAGTACTTC.

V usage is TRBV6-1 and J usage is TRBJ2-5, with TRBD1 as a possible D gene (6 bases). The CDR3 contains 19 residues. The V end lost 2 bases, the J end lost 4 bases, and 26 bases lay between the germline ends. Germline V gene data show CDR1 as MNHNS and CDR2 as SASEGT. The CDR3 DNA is TGTGCCAGCAGTGAATCATCGGACAGCCTGTCAGCGTTTGGAGAGACCCAGTACTTC. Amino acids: CASSESSDSLSAFGETQYF.

The CDR3, as DNA: TGTGCCAGCAGTTTAAGAACCCAGAGCTCCTACGAGCAGTACTTC. It translates to CASSLRTQSSYEQYF. The chain carries TRBV28 and TRBJ2-7; D not resolved. V lost 2 bases and J lost 0, with 11 bases in between. The CDR3 consists of 15 residues. The germline CDR1 and CDR2 sequences are MDHEN and SYDVKM.